The 14 T cell receptor beta chains presented below share a single source sample, sequenced in a study of beta chain features in type 1 diabetes. No antigens are known for them. Whole-study results and caveats: TCRB CDR3s from Type 1 diabetes patients were moderately but significantly shorter in all four CD4+ subsets.

As every portion of the isolated RNA was reverse transcribed, the sequencing read expressed TCRB transcripts. Data came from immunoSEQ multiplex PCR; TCRdb stores just in-frame clones and leaves some out. The sample has 310,000 or so clones, 9.3% seen once. Sequencing used central memory CD4+ T cells from blood. These receptors all come from a man under 40 with type 1 diabetes.

Regarding this clone: No DNA is shown, since the ends of the CDR3 on it are uncertain; the CDR3 is the one TCRdb lists. This sequence joins TRBV23-1 and TRBJ2-2; no check of the table's D call, TRBD2, against the DNA was made. TRBV23-1 belongs to the ORF category, with a function that is uncertain. Ends included, the CDR3 has 12 residues. The CDR3 protein is CASVPPSGSCFF.

This clone was detected many times. The rearrangement uses TRBV10-2 and TRBJ1-6; no reliable D call. Germline CDR1 reads WSHSY; CDR2 reads SAAADI. The CDR3 runs to 13 residues. Deletions cut 0 bases from V and 7 bases from J, with 4 bases between. The chain's CDR3 is CASSESRNSPLHF. CDR3 nucleotides: TGCGCCAGCAGTGAGTCCAGAAATTCACCCCTCCACTTT.

This clone was seen a handful of times. Other DNA sequences in this sample translate to the same CDR3. This chain uses TRBV20-1 with TRBJ2-5; D not certain. CDR1 and CDR2 from the germline V gene are DFQATT and SNEGSKA (reference sequence). CDR3 length: 10 amino acids. Trimming took off 5 bases at V and 2 bases at J, with 3 bases between the two ends. The CDR3 DNA sequence: TGCAGTGCTTTACAAGAGACCCAGTACTTC. Protein sequence: CSALQETQYF.

This clone was seen more than once but under ten times. This sequence joins TRBV6-5 and TRBJ1-2; a weak D match, TRBD1 (6 bases). Between the trimmed V and J ends, which lost 7 bases and 0 bases, there was a span of 12 bases. Germline V CDR1 and CDR2: MNHEY, SVGAGI. The CDR3 consists of 14 residues. This CDR3 is CASTPRDTNYGYTF. In DNA form, the CDR3 reads TGTGCCAGCACACCCAGGGACACTAACTATGGCTACACCTTC.

V usage is TRBV11-2 and J usage is TRBJ2-1; 8 nucleotides agree with TRBD2. Germline V gene data show CDR1 as SGHAT and CDR2 as FQNNGV. The CDR3 extends over 16 amino acids. Trimming removed 1 base from V and 4 bases from J; junction bases left unmatched: 6. The CDR3 sequence: CASSLAGGALYNEQFF. The CDR3 region has the DNA TGTGCCAGCAGCTTAGCCGGGGGGGCCCTGTACAATGAGCAGTTCTTC.

Regarding this clone: Other DNA sequences within the sample encode an identical CDR3. V gene TRBV7-2 combines with J gene TRBJ2-7; D not certain. CDR1 and CDR2 (germline): SGHTA, FQGNSA. V lost 1 base, J lost 4 bases, and 8 bases lay in between. The CDR3 is made up of 13 amino acids. Written as DNA, the CDR3 is TGTGCCAGCAGCTTAGATTCTGGGTACGAGCAGTACTTC. As protein: CASSLDSGYEQYF.

The rearrangement links TRBV7-9 to TRBJ2-5; the D is unclear. V was clipped by 6 bases and J by 1 base, with 15 bases between them. Per germline, CDR1 SEHNR and CDR2 FQNEAQ (reference sequence). This CDR3 spans 15 amino acids. CDR3 sequence (DNA): TGTGCCAGCAGAAAAGGAACAGTCCCCCAAGAGACCCAGTACTTC. Translating it yields CASRKGTVPQETQYF.

This clone was observed at least ten times. V is TRBV27 and J is TRBJ1-4; perhaps TRBD1 as D (5 bases). CDR1 and CDR2 from the germline V gene are MNHEY and SMNVEV (reference sequence). The CDR3 has 16 residues. V lost 1 base and J lost 0, with 9 bases in between. The CDR3 spells CASSLWGGATNEKLFF. As DNA, the CDR3 is TGTGCCAGCAGTTTATGGGGCGGTGCAACTAATGAAAAACTGTTTTTT.

The chain carries TRBV7-2 and TRBJ2-5; D possibly matches TRBD1 or TRBD2 (5 bases each). This CDR3 region has 14 residues. Looked up from germline, CDR1 is SGHTA and CDR2 is FQGNSA. Trimming stripped 4 bases from V and 7 bases from J, with 16 bases between. The CDR3 sequence is CASSSLSTRGTQYF. DNA of the CDR3: TGTGCCAGCAGCTCCCTCTCCACGAGGGGGACCCAGTACTTC.

The rearrangement uses TRBV6-6 and TRBJ1-2; D is possibly TRBD1 (5 bases). The CDR3 is 12 residues long. V lost 7 bases and J 8 bases, leaving 14 bases between the germline ends. Germline-derived CDR1 and CDR2 are MNHNY and SVGAGI (reference sequence). The CDR3 loop is CASMRGEDGYTF. CDR3 DNA: TGTGCCAGCATGAGAGGGGAGGACGGCTACACCTTC.

The rearrangement links TRBV9 to TRBJ2-1; D remains ambiguous. The CDR3 has 15 residues. Per germline, CDR1 SGDLS and CDR2 YYNGEE. Trimming left V 4 bases short and J 8 bases short, with 19 bases between. This CDR3 reads CASSLDMVRSHEQFF. CDR3 in DNA: TGTGCCAGCAGCCTCGACATGGTCCGTTCCCATGAGCAGTTCTTC.

Only a few counts were recorded for this clone. The chain combines TRBV6-6 with TRBJ2-3, with unresolved D. Trimming stripped 4 bases from V and 2 bases from J, with 13 bases between. Germline CDR1 is MNHNY and CDR2 is SVGAGI (reference sequence). The length of the CDR3 is 15 residues. CDR3 bases: TGTGCCAGCAGTTCTCGAAAGGCGGTCACAGATACGCAGTATTTT. Protein: CASSSRKAVTDTQYF.

This chain joins TRBV19 and TRBJ2-5; 10 nucleotides line up with TRBD2. The V segment lost 0 bases and the J segment 2 bases; nucleotides outside the gene matches: 3. The CDR3 consists of 16 residues. CDR1 is LNHDA, CDR2 SQIVND, per germline (reference sequence). CDR3 DNA sequence: TGTGCCAGTAGTATAGATCGGACTAGCGGACAAGAGACCCAGTACTTC. It encodes CASSIDRTSGQETQYF.

The table lists this clone with a few counts. The rearrangement joins TRBV5-1 to TRBJ1-4, with D possibly being TRBD1 (5 bases). The germline gives CDR1 SGHRS, CDR2 YFSETQ. V was shortened by 0 bases and J by 5 bases, with 11 bases between the two germline ends. The CDR3 extends over 15 amino acids. The CDR3: CASSLVVGGNEKLFF. In DNA form, the CDR3 reads TGCGCCAGCAGCTTGGTCGTCGGGGGGAATGAAAAACTGTTTTTT.